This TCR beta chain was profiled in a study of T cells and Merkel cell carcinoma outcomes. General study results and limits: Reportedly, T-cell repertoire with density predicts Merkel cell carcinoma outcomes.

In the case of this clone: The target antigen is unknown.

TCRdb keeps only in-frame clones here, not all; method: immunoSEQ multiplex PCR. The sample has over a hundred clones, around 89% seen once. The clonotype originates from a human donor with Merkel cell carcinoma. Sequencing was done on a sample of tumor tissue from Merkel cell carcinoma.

The CDR3: CASTLGFF. CDR3 nucleotides: TGTGCCAGCACCCTGGGGTTCTTC. The chain is built from TRBV7-9 and TRBJ2-1; no definite D call. The CDR3 is 8 residues long. The germline V and J ends were trimmed by 7 bases and 15 bases, with 7 bases remaining between them. Per germline, CDR1 SEHNR and CDR2 FQNEAQ (reference sequence).